The source of this T cell receptor beta chain is a study of CD39 and CD103 CD8 tumor-infiltrating T cells (dated 2018 in TCRdb). Turning to the overall study: An HPV-positive HNSCC, an HPV-negative HNSCC, an ovarian cancer and a melanoma patient were represented in the repertoire comparisons shown. Deep sequencing of TCRbeta CDR3 was used to compare the repertoires of CD8 TIL subsets, defined by CD103 and CD39, against those of peripheral memory CD8 T cells.

For each subset, genomic DNA was extracted from around 10,000 to 100,000 sorted cells using the DNeasy Blood and Tissue Kit. TCRbeta V-J or V-D-J regions were sequenced and mapped by the immunoSEQ service, with coverage above 10x per sample. The authors' pipeline ran thus. Only productive rearrangements exported from the immunoSEQ Analyzer platform were analyzed, with clonality assessed on the 500 most abundant clones. The Morisita-Horn similarity index and the Jaccard index were used to quantify the overlap in repertoires between populations. Morisita-Horn similarity between CD8 T-cell subset TCR repertoires was measured in five to seven cancer patients. What TCRdb holds here is the immuneACCESS table cut down to in-frame rearrangements. Part of the clones is not present; checked against another copy, under half of the missing clones reflect an unresolved V gene, and the others are unexplained. V, J and clone size are taken as reported in that table, and D and trimming were inferred from the DNA itself. This sample comprises approximately 3,000 clones, about four fifths of them detected only once. The ten largest clones add up to around a fifth of the sample.

Broader findings and caveats from the paper: DP CD8 TILs appeared to be more oligoclonal than DN and SP CD8 TILs and blood memory CD8 T cells, with roughly 55-90% covered by the top 30 clonotypes. Clonotypes from DN TILs largely overlapped with peripheral memory CD8 repertoires, while clonotypes from DP TILs were only rarely found in blood or uninvolved lymph node.

CDR1 and CDR2 are drawn from the germline V gene (reference sequence): SEHNR, FQNEAQ. The CDR3, cysteine through phenylalanine, is 14 amino acids long. Only the CDR3 DNA is retained, 42 bases long and in frame from the first base. V loses 7 bases at its end and J loses 12 bases; junction bases beyond the gene matches: 14. No therapy was being received by patients at the time of sample collection, although prior treatments had ranged from chemotherapy, radiotherapy, surgery and immunotherapy to none. After thawing, cells were enriched for T lymphocytes using a negative-selection kit, and EpCAM beads were added for tumor-infiltrating lymphocytes. CD8 TIL subsets were FACS-sorted as CD3+CD4-CD8+CD45RA- cells split by CD39 and CD103 expression into DN, SP and DP. After mincing, tumor specimens underwent a 1 h digestion with hyaluronidase, collagenase and DNase, and were then filtered, enriched by Ficoll and cryopreserved. Populations were sorted on a FACSAria II to 97% to 99% purity, and the cell pellets were frozen for TCR sequencing without being cultured.

In the case of this clone: Its antigen is currently not known. No quality values exist for individual bases; no much larger clone is one base distant.

The source of this sequence is a human donor with head and neck squamous cell carcinoma. This chain is built from TRBV7-9 and TRBJ2-1, with 8 bases matching TRBD2. Sequenced sample: CD39- CD103- CD8+ T cells sorted from the tumor. What this sample's cell subset or site label stands for: CD103-CD39- double-negative CD45RA- CD8 T cells. The nucleotides read TGTGCCAGCATCCAAGGGACTAGAATGATCGGGCAGTTCTTC. It specifies CASIQGTRMIGQFF.